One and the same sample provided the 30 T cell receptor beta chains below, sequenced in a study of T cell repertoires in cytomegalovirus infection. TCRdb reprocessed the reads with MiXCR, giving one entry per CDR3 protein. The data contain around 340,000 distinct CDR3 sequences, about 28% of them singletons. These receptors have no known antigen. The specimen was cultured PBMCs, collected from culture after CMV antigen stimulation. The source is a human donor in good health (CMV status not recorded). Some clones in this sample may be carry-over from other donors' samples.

The CDR3 sequence is CASSYSRVGDSGNTIYF. For the CDR3, the DNA is TGTGCCAGCAGTTACTCGAGAGTCGGAGACTCTGGAAACACCATATATTTT. J is TRBJ1-3 and V is TRBV6-8, with no clear D. Trimming removed 0 bases at V and 0 bases at J, with 12 bases between. The CDR3 totals 17 residues. Per germline, CDR1 MNHGY and CDR2 SAAAGT.

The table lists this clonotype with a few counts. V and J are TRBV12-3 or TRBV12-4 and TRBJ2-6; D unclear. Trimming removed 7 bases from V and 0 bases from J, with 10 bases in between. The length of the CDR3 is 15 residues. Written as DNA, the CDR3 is TGTGCCAGCATCGCCTCCAACTCTGGGGCCAACGTCCTGACTTTC. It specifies CASIASNSGANVLTF.

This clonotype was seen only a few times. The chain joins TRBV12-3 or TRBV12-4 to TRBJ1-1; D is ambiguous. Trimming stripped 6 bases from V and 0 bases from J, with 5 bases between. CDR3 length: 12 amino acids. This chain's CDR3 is CASSRLNTEAFF. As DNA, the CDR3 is TGTGCCAGCAGCCGATTGAACACTGAAGCTTTCTTT.

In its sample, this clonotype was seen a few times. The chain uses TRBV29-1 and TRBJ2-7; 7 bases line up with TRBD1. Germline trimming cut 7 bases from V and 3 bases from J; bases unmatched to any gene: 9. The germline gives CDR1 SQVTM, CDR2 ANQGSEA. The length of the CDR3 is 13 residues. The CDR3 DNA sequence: TGCAGCGCTTCACAGGGGAATATCTACGAGCAGTACTTC. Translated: CSASQGNIYEQYF.

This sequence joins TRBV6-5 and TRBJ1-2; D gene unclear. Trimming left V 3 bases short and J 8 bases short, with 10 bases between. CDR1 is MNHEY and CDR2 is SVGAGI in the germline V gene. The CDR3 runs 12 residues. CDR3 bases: TGTGCCAGCAGTTATGGACGGTCCGGCTACACCTTC. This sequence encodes CASSYGRSGYTF.

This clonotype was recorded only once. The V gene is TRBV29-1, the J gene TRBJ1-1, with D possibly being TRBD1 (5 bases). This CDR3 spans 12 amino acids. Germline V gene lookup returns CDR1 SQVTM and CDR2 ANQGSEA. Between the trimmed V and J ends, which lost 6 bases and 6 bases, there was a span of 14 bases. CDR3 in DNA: TGCAGCGTGATGTCCCAAGGGGCTGAAGCTTTCTTT. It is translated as CSVMSQGAEAFF.

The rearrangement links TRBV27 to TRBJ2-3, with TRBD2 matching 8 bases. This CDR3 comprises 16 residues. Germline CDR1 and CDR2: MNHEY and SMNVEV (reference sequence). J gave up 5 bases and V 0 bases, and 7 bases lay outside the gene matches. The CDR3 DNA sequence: TGTGCCAGCAGTTTATCGACGGGAGGGCCCGGAGATACGCAGTATTTT. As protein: CASSLSTGGPGDTQYF.

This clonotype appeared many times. CDR3 sequence: CASSRSGSYNEQFF. The CDR3 DNA is TGTGCCAGCAGTCGGAGCGGGTCCTACAATGAGCAGTTCTTC. The chain couples TRBV6-5 to TRBJ2-1; D is perhaps TRBD2 (6 bases). CDR1 is MNHEY, CDR2 SVGAGI, per germline. V gave up 5 bases and J gave up 1 base, with 9 bases separating them. The CDR3 loop spans 14 amino acids.

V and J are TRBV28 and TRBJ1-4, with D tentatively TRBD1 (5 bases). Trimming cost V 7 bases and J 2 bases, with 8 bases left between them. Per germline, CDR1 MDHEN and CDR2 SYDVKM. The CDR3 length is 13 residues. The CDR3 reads CASNGATNEKLFF. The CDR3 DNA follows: TGTGCCAGCAACGGGGCGACTAATGAAAAACTGTTTTTT.

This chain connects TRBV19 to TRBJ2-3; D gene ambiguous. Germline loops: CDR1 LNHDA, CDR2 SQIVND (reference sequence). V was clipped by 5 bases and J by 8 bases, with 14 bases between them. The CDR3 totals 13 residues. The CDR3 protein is CASSFSPFGTQYF. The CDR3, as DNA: TGTGCCAGTAGTTTCTCCCCCTTTGGTACGCAGTATTTT.

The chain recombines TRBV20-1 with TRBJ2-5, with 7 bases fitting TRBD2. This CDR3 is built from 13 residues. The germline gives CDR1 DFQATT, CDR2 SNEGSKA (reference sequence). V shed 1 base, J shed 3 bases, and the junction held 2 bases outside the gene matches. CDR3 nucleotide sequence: TGCAGTGCTAGAGGGACTAGGAAAGAGACCCAGTACTTC. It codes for CSARGTRKETQYF.

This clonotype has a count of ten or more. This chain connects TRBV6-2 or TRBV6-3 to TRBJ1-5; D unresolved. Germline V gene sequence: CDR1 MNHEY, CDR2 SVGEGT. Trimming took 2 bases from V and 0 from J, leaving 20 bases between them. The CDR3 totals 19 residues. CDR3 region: CASSYAKRTGDYSNQPQHF. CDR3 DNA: TGTGCCAGCAGTTACGCGAAAAGAACGGGCGATTATAGCAATCAGCCCCAGCATTTT.

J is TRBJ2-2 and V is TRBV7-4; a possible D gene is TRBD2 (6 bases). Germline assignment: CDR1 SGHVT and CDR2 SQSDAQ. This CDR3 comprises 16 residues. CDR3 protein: CVHSHNPAGRTGELFF. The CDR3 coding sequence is TGTGTCCATAGTCACAATCCAGCGGGCCGCACCGGGGAGCTGTTTTTT.

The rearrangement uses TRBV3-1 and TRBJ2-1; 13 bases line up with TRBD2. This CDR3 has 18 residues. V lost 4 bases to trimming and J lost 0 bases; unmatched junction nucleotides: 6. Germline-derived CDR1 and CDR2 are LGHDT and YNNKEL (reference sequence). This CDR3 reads CASSRGTSGAGSYNEQFF. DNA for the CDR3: TGTGCCAGCAGCCGTGGGACTAGCGGGGCCGGCTCCTACAATGAGCAGTTCTTC.

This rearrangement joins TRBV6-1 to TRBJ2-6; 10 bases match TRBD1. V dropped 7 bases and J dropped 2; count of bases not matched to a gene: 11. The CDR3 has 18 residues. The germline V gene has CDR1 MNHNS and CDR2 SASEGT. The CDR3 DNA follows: TGTGCCAGCACTCCGAGGGGGACAGGGGCGACTGGGGCCAACGTCCTGACTTTC. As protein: CASTPRGTGATGANVLTF.

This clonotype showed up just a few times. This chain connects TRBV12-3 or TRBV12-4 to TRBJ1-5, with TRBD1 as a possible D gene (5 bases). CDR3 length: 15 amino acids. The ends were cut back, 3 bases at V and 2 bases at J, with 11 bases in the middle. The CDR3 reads CASSFSGVGNQPQHF. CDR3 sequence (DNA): TGTGCCAGCAGTTTCTCGGGGGTGGGCAATCAGCCCCAGCATTTT.

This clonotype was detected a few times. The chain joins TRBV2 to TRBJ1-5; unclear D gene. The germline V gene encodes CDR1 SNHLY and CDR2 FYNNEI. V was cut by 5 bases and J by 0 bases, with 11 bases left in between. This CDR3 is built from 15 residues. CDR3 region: CASSPEKYSNQPQHF. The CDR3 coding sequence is TGTGCCAGCAGTCCAGAGAAATATAGCAATCAGCCCCAGCATTTT.

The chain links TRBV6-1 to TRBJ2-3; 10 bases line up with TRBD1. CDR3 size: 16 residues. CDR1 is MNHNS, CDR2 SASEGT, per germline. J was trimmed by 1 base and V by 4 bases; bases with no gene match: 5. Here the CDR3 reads CASSATGTGGTDTQYF. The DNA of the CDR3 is TGTGCCAGCAGTGCCACCGGGACAGGGGGCACAGATACGCAGTATTTT.

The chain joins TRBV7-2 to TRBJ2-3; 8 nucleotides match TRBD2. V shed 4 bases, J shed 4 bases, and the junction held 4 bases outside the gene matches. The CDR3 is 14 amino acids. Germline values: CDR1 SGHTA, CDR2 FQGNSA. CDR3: CASSWAGGSDTQYF. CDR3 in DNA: TGTGCCAGCAGCTGGGCGGGAGGCTCAGATACGCAGTATTTT.

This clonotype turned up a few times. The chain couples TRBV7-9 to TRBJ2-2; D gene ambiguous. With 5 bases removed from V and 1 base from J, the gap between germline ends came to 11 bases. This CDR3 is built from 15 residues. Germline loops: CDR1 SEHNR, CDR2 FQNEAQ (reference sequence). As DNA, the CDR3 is TGTGCCAGCAGCCGTTCCGGGCGGAACACCGGGGAGCTGTTTTTT. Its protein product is CASSRSGRNTGELFF.

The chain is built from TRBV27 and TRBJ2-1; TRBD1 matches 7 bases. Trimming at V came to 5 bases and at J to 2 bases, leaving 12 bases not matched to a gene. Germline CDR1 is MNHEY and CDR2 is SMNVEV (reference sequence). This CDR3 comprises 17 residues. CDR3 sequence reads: CASSMDRPKVPYNEQFF. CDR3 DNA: TGTGCCAGCAGTATGGACAGGCCTAAGGTCCCCTACAATGAGCAGTTCTTC.

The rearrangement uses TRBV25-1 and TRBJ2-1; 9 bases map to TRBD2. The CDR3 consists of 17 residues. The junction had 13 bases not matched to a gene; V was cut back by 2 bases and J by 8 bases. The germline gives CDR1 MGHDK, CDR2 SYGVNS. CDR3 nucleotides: TGTGCCAGCAGTGAACGGGGAGCGGGAGGTGGTTTGGATGAGCAGTTCTTC. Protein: CASSERGAGGGLDEQFF.

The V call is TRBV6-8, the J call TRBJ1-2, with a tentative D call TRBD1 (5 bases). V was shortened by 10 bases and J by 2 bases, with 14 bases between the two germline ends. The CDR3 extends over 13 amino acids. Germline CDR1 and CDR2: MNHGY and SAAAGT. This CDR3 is CATYGTANYGYTF. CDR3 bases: TGTGCCACCTACGGGACTGCGAACTATGGCTACACCTTC.

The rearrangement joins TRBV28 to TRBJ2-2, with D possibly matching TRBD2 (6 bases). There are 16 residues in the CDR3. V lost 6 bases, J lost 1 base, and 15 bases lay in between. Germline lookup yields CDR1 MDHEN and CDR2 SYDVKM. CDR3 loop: CASSPGIAENTGELFF. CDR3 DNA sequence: TGTGCCAGCAGCCCCGGGATAGCGGAGAACACCGGGGAGCTGTTTTTT. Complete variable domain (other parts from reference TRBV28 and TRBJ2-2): DVKVTQSSRYLVKRTGEKVFLECVQDMDHENMFWYRQDPGLGLRLIYFSYDVKMKEKGDIPEGYSVSREKKERFSLILESASTNQTSMYLCASSPGIAENTGELFFGEGSRLTVL.

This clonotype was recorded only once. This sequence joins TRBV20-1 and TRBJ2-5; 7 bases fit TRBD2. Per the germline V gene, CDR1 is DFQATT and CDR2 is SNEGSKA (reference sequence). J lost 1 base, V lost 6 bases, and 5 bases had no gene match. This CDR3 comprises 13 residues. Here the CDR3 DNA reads TGCAGTGCCCCCTGGGGGGGCCAAGAGACCCAGTACTTC. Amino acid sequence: CSAPWGGQETQYF.

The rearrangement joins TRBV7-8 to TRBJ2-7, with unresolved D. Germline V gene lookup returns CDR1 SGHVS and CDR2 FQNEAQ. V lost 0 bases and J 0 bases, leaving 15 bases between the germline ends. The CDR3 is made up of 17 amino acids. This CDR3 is CASSLASYVESSYEQYF. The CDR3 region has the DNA TGTGCCAGCAGCTTAGCGAGTTATGTGGAATCCTCCTACGAGCAGTACTTC.

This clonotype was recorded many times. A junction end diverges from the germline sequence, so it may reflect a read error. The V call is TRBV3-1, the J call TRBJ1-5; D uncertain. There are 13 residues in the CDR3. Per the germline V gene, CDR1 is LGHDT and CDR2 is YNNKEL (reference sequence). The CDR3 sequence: CASSQGLNQPQHF. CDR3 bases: TGCGCCAGCAGCCAAGGGCTCAATCAGCCCCAGCATTTT.

CDR3 DNA sequence: TGTGCCAGCGCCCGGGGAGGCACAGATACGCAGTATTTT. Protein sequence: CASARGGTDTQYF. The V call is TRBV28, the J call TRBJ2-3, with D possibly TRBD2 on 5 matching bases. CDR1 MDHEN and CDR2 SYDVKM come from the germline V gene. There are 13 residues in the CDR3. V shed 8 bases and J shed 1 base, with 10 bases lying between them.

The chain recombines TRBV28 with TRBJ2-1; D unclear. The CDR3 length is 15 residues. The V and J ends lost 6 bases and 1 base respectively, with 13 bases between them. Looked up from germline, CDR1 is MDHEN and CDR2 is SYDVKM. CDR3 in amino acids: CASSKTPNSYNEQFF. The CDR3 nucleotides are TGTGCCAGCAGCAAGACTCCTAATTCCTACAATGAGCAGTTCTTC.

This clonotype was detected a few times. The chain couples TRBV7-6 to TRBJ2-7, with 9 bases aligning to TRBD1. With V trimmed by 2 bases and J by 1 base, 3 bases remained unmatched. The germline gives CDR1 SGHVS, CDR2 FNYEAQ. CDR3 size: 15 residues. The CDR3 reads CASSLTGGLSYEQYF. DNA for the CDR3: TGTGCCAGCAGCTTAACAGGGGGCTTGTCCTACGAGCAGTACTTC.